Listed below are T cell receptor beta chains from one sample, sequenced in a study of cytomegalovirus exposure and HLA in healthy donors. The protocol was immunoSEQ multiplex PCR, while the TCRdb copy is restricted to in-frame clones and leaves out a portion. Among under 150,000 clones listed, about 60% were seen once. The sequencing sample was made of PBMCs. The receptors here all came from a man aged 35 to 55 in good health and CMV-seropositive. Both conserved end residues are part of each CDR3. D genes are given only for firm matches. Part of the rows lack a size; the others show once, few, many or a class for expanded clones.

D gene | clone size | J gene | V gene | CDR3 protein | CDR3 DNA
TRBD1 | few | TRBJ2-7 | TRBV7-2 | CASSSALRQGIVNEQYF | TGTGCCAGCAGCTCAGCGCTGAGACAGGGTATTGTCAACGAGCAGTACTTC
- | few | TRBJ1-4 | TRBV4-1 | CASSRSGTLREKLFF | TGCGCCAGCAGCCGCTCCGGGACACTCCGTGAAAAACTGTTTTTT
TRBD1 | - | TRBJ2-5 | TRBV7-9 | CASEGAGETQYF | TGTGCCAGCGAGGGGGCCGGGGAGACCCAGTACTTC
- | - | TRBJ2-5 | TRBV15 | CATSRDRLETQYF | TGTGCCACCAGCAGAGACAGACTGGAGACCCAGTACTTC
- | few | TRBJ1-1 | TRBV18 | CASSPPSGWNTEAFF | TGTGCCAGCTCACCACCGTCAGGGTGGAACACTGAAGCTTTCTTT
TRBD2 | - | TRBJ2-5 | TRBV6-1 | CASSGGAGGKETQYF | TGTGCCAGCAGTGGAGGAGCGGGGGGTAAGGAGACCCAGTACTTC
TRBD1 | few | TRBJ2-7 | TRBV30 | CAWSSDRYEQYF | TGTGCCTGGAGTTCGGACAGGTACGAGCAGTACTTC
- | - | TRBJ2-3 | TRBV5-6 | CASTRGVRDTQYF | TGTGCCAGCACGCGAGGAGTAAGAGATACGCAGTATTTT
- | - | TRBJ2-7 | TRBV19 | CASSIEDSYEQYF | TGTGCCAGTAGTATTGAGGATTCCTACGAGCAGTACTTC
- | - | TRBJ1-4 | TRBV7-6 | CASSLAGGEKLFF | TGTGCCAGCAGCTTAGCCGGAGGGGAAAAACTGTTTTTT
- | - | TRBJ2-7 | TRBV5-1 | CASSLTPTGWSSYEQYF | TGCGCCAGCAGTCTCACTCCTACAGGGTGGAGCTCCTACGAGCAGTACTTC
TRBD2 | few | TRBJ2-7 | TRBV27 | CASSLLGGPYEQYF | TGTGCCAGCAGTTTATTGGGAGGGCCTTACGAGCAGTACTTC
- | - | TRBJ1-4 | TRBV6-1 | CASSEERGRAGEKLFF | TGTGCCAGCAGTGAAGAGCGGGGCCGCGCCGGTGAAAAACTGTTTTTT
- | - | TRBJ2-2 | TRBV7-2 | CASSRSPSGHPGEELFF | TGTGCCAGCAGCCGTTCGCCCTCGGGTCACCCCGGGGAGGAGCTGTTTTTT
- | few | TRBJ2-3 | TRBV11-2 | CASSRSDPTDTQYF | TGTGCCAGCAGCCGTAGCGACCCCACAGATACGCAGTATTTT
- | few | TRBJ1-2 | TRBV28 | CASSLGGGGGDYGYTF | TGTGCCAGCAGTTTAGGCGGGGGGGGAGGTGACTATGGCTACACCTTC
- | - | TRBJ1-6 | TRBV4-1 | CASSQVDGSNSPLHF | TGCGCCAGCAGCCAAGTCGATGGGAGCAATTCACCCCTCCACTTT